Here is one TCR beta chain with its context. The antigen remains undetermined. This record belongs to a study of cytomegalovirus exposure and HLA in healthy donors. Study-wide background: The approximately 120 validation repertoires, a later analysis reported, used the same platform as the 666 first-cohort repertoires. Findings of the study overall: Among TCR beta chains, those listed as cytomegalovirus-associated numbered fewer than 200. While the bulk of TCR sequences proved rare, some public TCRs turned up in many donors.

CDR1 MGHRA and CDR2 YSYEKL come from the germline V gene. The CDR3 contains 16 residues. V lost 4 bases to trimming and J lost 0 bases; unmatched junction nucleotides: 4. Generated by immunoSEQ multiplex PCR, the TCRdb table keeps only in-frame clones and is missing some. The sample contains 150,000 to 250,000 clones, around 84% of which appear only once. Sequencing was carried out using PBMCs. The sequence was collected from a woman in her thirties in good health and CMV-seropositive. The chain recombines TRBV4-1 with TRBJ2-2; 8 nucleotides agree with TRBD1. DNA for the CDR3: TGCGCCAGCAGCCCCCTGACAGGGGCGAACACCGGGGAGCTGTTTTTT. The encoded protein is CASSPLTGANTGELFF.